These 21 T cell receptor beta chains were all obtained from the same sample, sequenced in a study of blood T cell repertoires in COVID-19. Only in-frame clones appear in the TCRdb table, and some are missing; sequencing was by immunoSEQ multiplex PCR. Of more than 150,000 clones listed, roughly four fifths are singletons. The sequenced material came from peripheral blood. These receptors originate from a woman of 80 years or more with COVID-19, enrolled during active disease.

The chain recombines TRBV6-5 with TRBJ2-7, with D possibly being TRBD1 (6 bases). Germline CDR1 is MNHEY and CDR2 is SVGAGI. The CDR3 spans 13 residues. Trimming cost V 4 bases and J 4 bases, with 11 bases left between them. CDR3 residues: CASSWGRGYEQYF. The CDR3 DNA follows: TGTGCCAGCAGTTGGGGCAGGGGATACGAGCAGTACTTC.

For this clone: Other DNA sequences in the same sample also yield this CDR3. V is TRBV29-1 and J is TRBJ1-1, with D tentatively TRBD1 (5 bases). From germline, CDR1 is SQVTM and CDR2 ANQGSEA. The CDR3 spans 11 residues. The V end lost 4 bases, the J end lost 4 bases, and 7 bases lay between the germline ends. The CDR3 is CSVGRGTEAFF. The CDR3 coding sequence is TGCAGCGTTGGGAGGGGCACTGAAGCTTTCTTT.

The chain couples TRBV6-2 or TRBV6-3 to TRBJ2-3, with TRBD2 as a possible D gene (6 bases). V shed 6 bases and J shed 2 bases, with 21 bases lying between them. Germline lookup yields CDR1 MNHEY and CDR2 SVGEGT. The CDR3 is 17 residues long. DNA of the CDR3: TGTGCCAGCAGCGAACTTGGGGGTAGCGGAAACACAGATACGCAGTATTTT. It encodes CASSELGGSGNTDTQYF.

The chain employs TRBV6-1 and TRBJ1-1; maybe TRBD1 (6 bases). CDR1 is MNHNS, CDR2 SASEGT, per germline. The CDR3 is 13 amino acids. V was clipped by 1 base and J by 5 bases, with 8 bases between them. Here the CDR3 DNA reads TGTGCCAGCAGTGAAGACAGGGATACTGAAGCTTTCTTT. This sequence encodes CASSEDRDTEAFF.

V and J are TRBV6-1 and TRBJ1-5; D is unresolved. Trimming shortened V by 2 bases and J by 7 bases, and 12 bases separated the two germline ends. The length of the CDR3 is 14 residues. The germline V gene encodes CDR1 MNHNS and CDR2 SASEGT. CDR3: CASSEQEEWQPQHF. CDR3 nucleotides: TGTGCCAGCAGTGAACAGGAAGAATGGCAGCCCCAGCATTTT.

This chain joins TRBV5-5 and TRBJ2-7; 11 bases agree with TRBD2. Trimming cost V 2 bases and J 6 bases; bases outside gene matches: 4. The CDR3 has 14 residues. CDR1 SGHKS and CDR2 YYEKEE come from the germline V gene (reference sequence). In nucleotides, the CDR3 is TGTGCCAGCAGCTTACTAGCGGGAGCCCCCGAGCAGTACTTC. Its protein product is CASSLLAGAPEQYF.

The chain is built from TRBV7-2 and TRBJ2-3, with D perhaps TRBD2 (7 bases). The CDR3 loop spans 15 amino acids. Between the trimmed V and J ends, which lost 5 bases and 2 bases, there was a span of 14 bases. Germline V lookup: CDR1 SGHTA, CDR2 FQGNSA. CDR3 bases: TGTGCCAGCAGCCCACCGGGGGGCTTCACAGATACGCAGTATTTT. Its protein is CASSPPGGFTDTQYF.

The chain carries TRBV24-1 and TRBJ1-5; D possibly corresponds to TRBD1 (5 bases). The germline gives CDR1 KGHDR, CDR2 SFDVKD. The CDR3 runs to 15 residues. V was shortened by 4 bases and J by 2 bases, with 11 bases between the two germline ends. Written as DNA, the CDR3 is TGTGCCACCAGTGACCCCTCGGGGGGCAATCAGCCCCAGCATTTT. This gives the protein CATSDPSGGNQPQHF.

V is TRBV29-1 and J is TRBJ1-3; D is uncertain. Germline CDR1 reads SQVTM; CDR2 reads ANQGSEA. Trimming removed 7 bases at V and 0 bases at J, with 10 bases between. This CDR3 contains 13 residues. CDR3 bases: TGCAGCGCTCAGGTACACTCTGGAAACACCATATATTTT. Protein sequence: CSAQVHSGNTIYF.

In DNA form, the CDR3 reads TGCGCCAGCAGCTTGGGGTACAGAGCTAACTATGGCTACACCTTC. Translating it yields CASSLGYRANYGYTF. V and J are TRBV5-1 and TRBJ1-2, with D unresolved. CDR1 is SGHRS and CDR2 is YFSETQ in the germline V gene. Trimming cost V 0 bases and J 0 bases, with 9 bases left between them. The CDR3 is 15 amino acids.

V and J are TRBV27 and TRBJ2-7, with TRBD2 matching 10 bases. The CDR3 contains 14 residues. Germline lookup yields CDR1 MNHEY and CDR2 SMNVEV (reference sequence). The V and J ends lost 4 bases and 5 bases, in that order; junction bases with no gene match: 5. The CDR3 DNA reads TGTGCCAGCAGTTCACTAGCGGGAATCCACGAGCAGTACTTC. It specifies CASSSLAGIHEQYF.

The rearrangement joins TRBV4-1 to TRBJ2-7; 7 nucleotides match TRBD1. CDR1 is MGHRA and CDR2 is YSYEKL in the germline V gene. V gave up 2 bases and J gave up 1 base; unmatched junction bases: 2. CDR3 size: 14 residues. CDR3 region: CASSQTGVSYEQYF. Here the CDR3 DNA reads TGCGCCAGCAGCCAAACAGGGGTTTCCTACGAGCAGTACTTC.

This chain uses TRBV18 with TRBJ2-3, with 8 bases matching TRBD2. Germline V gene lookup returns CDR1 KGHSH and CDR2 LQKENI. CDR3 length: 17 amino acids. V lost 0 bases to trimming and J lost 3 bases; unmatched junction nucleotides: 8. CDR3 coding DNA: TGTGCCAGCTCACCACCGATGGTAGCGGGAATGACAGATACGCAGTATTTT. This codes for CASSPPMVAGMTDTQYF.

Ten or more counts support this clone. CDR3 nucleotide sequence: TGTGCCAGCCATAAGGGGGGGGCATGGAATTCACCCCTCCACTTT. Translating it yields CASHKGGAWNSPLHF. The rearrangement uses TRBV6-5 and TRBJ1-6; maybe TRBD1 (6 bases). CDR1 and CDR2 from the germline V gene are MNHEY and SVGAGI. Deletions cut 8 bases from V and 7 bases from J, with 18 bases between. There are 15 residues in the CDR3.

The chain employs TRBV9 and TRBJ1-6, with D perhaps TRBD1 (5 bases). The CDR3 covers 15 residues. The germline V gene has CDR1 SGDLS and CDR2 YYNGEE. Trimming left V 4 bases short and J 9 bases short, with 17 bases between. The CDR3 region is CASSPYEGRGSPLHF. CDR3 nucleotides: TGTGCCAGCAGCCCCTACGAGGGGAGGGGTTCACCCCTCCACTTT.

The gene calls are TRBV28 and TRBJ2-7; D is perhaps TRBD1 (6 bases). Germline V gene sequence: CDR1 MDHEN, CDR2 SYDVKM. This CDR3 is 15 amino acids long. The V and J ends lost 4 bases and 0 bases respectively, with 13 bases between them. DNA of the CDR3: TGTGCCAGCAGTTCGACAGGTCATAGCTCCTACGAGCAGTACTTC. Its protein product is CASSSTGHSSYEQYF.

The J gene is TRBJ2-5, the V gene TRBV5-1; possibly TRBD1 for D (6 bases). Germline V gives CDR1 SGHRS, CDR2 YFSETQ. The CDR3 is made up of 18 amino acids. Deletions cut 4 bases from V and 8 bases from J, with 30 bases between. DNA for the CDR3: TGCGCCAGCAGCCTGTACCTCCACATAGCGAATCCAGGGGCTACCCAGTACTTC. Translation gives CASSLYLHIANPGATQYF.

This clone came up once. The chain couples TRBV4-1 to TRBJ2-5; 7 bases are shared with TRBD2. The V segment lost 3 bases and the J segment 5 bases; nucleotides outside the gene matches: 9. Per the germline V gene, CDR1 is MGHRA and CDR2 is YSYEKL. The CDR3 loop spans 15 amino acids. The CDR3 DNA sequence: TGCGCCAGCAGCCAGTTTGGACTAGTCGGGGAGACCCAGTACTTC. Translation gives CASSQFGLVGETQYF.

The V call is TRBV7-8, the J call TRBJ1-4; 7 bases are a match to TRBD1. The CDR3 is 15 residues long. With V trimmed by 5 bases and J by 7 bases, 10 bases remained unmatched. Germline lookup yields CDR1 SGHVS and CDR2 FQNEAQ. CDR3 sequence: CASSLTRGRREKLFF. The DNA of the CDR3 is TGTGCCAGCAGCCTTACCAGGGGGAGGCGTGAAAAACTGTTTTTT. Using reference TRBV7-8 and TRBJ1-4 for the parts outside the CDR3, the full variable domain is GAGVSQSPRYKVAKRGQDVALRCDPISGHVSLFWYQQALGQGPEFLTYFQNEAQLDKSGLPSDRFFAERPEGSVSTLKIQRTQQEDSAVYLCASSLTRGRREKLFFGSGTQLSVL.

V is TRBV5-5 and J is TRBJ1-4, with TRBD1 identical over 8 bases. The CDR3 sequence is 16 residues long. The trim removed 2 bases at V and 5 bases at J, leaving 8 bases unmatched. Germline values: CDR1 SGHKS, CDR2 YYEKEE (reference sequence). The CDR3 spells CASSLTPNRGNEKLFF. The CDR3 DNA reads as TGTGCCAGCAGCTTAACCCCGAACAGGGGGAATGAAAAACTGTTTTTT.

CDR3 in amino acids: CASSVQGWIDTQYF. The CDR3 nucleotides read TGTGCCAGCTCAGTACAGGGGTGGATAGATACGCAGTATTTT. This sequence joins TRBV18 and TRBJ2-3; 7 bases match TRBD1. The CDR3 spans 14 residues. V lost 5 bases to trimming and J lost 5 bases; unmatched junction nucleotides: 7. Germline lookup yields CDR1 KGHSH and CDR2 LQKENI.